This T cell receptor (beta chain) was captured by sequencing in a study of cytomegalovirus exposure and HLA in healthy donors. Turning to this clone: The antigen is unknown.

Findings and caveats of the study: As a later analysis revealed, most CMV-associated TCR beta chains appeared HLA-restricted.

Primers included in the PCR were 60 Vbeta and 13 Jbeta primers. The data were produced by immunoSEQ multiplex PCR, yet TCRdb's version contains in-frame clones alone and is incomplete. The sample lists under 150,000 clones, over 75% occurring once. Between the trimmed V and J ends, which lost 10 bases and 5 bases, there was a span of 23 bases. Germline CDR1 is MNHEY and CDR2 is SMNVEV (reference sequence). The CDR3 is 16 residues long. Sequenced material: PBMCs. This receptor was identified in a male donor in good health and CMV-seronegative. V usage is TRBV27 and J usage is TRBJ2-2; weak D call: TRBD2 (6 bases). The CDR3: CATKASVVLLTGELFF. CDR3 in DNA: TGTGCCACGAAGGCTAGCGTGGTCCTCTTAACCGGGGAGCTGTTTTTT.